The sample holds one count of the clone carrying this TCR beta chain. This sample was included in a study of blood T cell repertoires in COVID-19. Study overall: Samples of COVID-19 (acute and convalescent) were obtained from the United States, Italy and Spain.

The assay was immunoSEQ multiplex PCR, and TCRdb's table has in-frame clones only and misses some. The data hold about 160,000 clones, with over 80% observed a single time. The sequenced sample was peripheral blood. The TCR sequence derives from a woman aged 60-75 years who had recovered from COVID-19.

CDR3 DNA: TGTGCCAGTAGTTACAGGGCGGTTCAGCCCCAGCATTTT. The encoded protein is CASSYRAVQPQHF. The chain combines TRBV19 with TRBJ1-5; D is possibly TRBD1 (6 bases). V lost 5 bases, J lost 6 bases, and 11 bases lay in between. Per the germline V gene, CDR1 is LNHDA and CDR2 is SQIVND (reference sequence). The CDR3 runs 13 residues.